The sequence of this T cell receptor (beta chain) was determined in a study of blood T cell repertoires in COVID-19. Study-wide context: From the United States, Italy and Spain came samples of acute and convalescent COVID-19. PBMCs, B-cell-depleted T cells, or T cells were the source of the cDNA or gDNA that made up the material.

Source study methods: Estimates of nucleated cell counts were drawn from the amplification of reference gene primers. Assay used: immunoSEQ multiplex PCR; TCRdb lists only in-frame clones, some missing. That table gives V, J and clone size, and the DNA gave D and trimming. The sample records about 110,000 clones, about 85% being singletons. This CDR3 region has 15 residues. Germline V CDR1 and CDR2: MNHEY, SVGEGT. V lost 5 bases and J lost 3; bases outside the gene matches: 4. The rearrangement links TRBV6-2 or TRBV6-3 to TRBJ2-1; TRBD2 matches 10 bases. This TCR was recovered from a man in his fifties with acute or convalescent COVID-19. The specimen sequenced was peripheral blood. The CDR3: CASSPGLADYNEQFF. The CDR3 region has the DNA TGTGCCAGCAGTCCCGGACTAGCGGACTACAATGAGCAGTTCTTC.